The T cell receptor beta chain described here comes from a study of technical replicates of blood from a handful of donors. Clones were read by immunoSEQ multiplex PCR, and TCRdb kept only the in-frame ones, dropping some. This repertoire shows about 84,000 clones, just over 90% found once; its top ten account for 0.24%. In germline, CDR1 is MNHNS, CDR2 SASEGT. V lost 7 bases and J lost 8; bases outside the gene matches: 12. CDR3 length: 15 residues. The clonotype originates from a human donor in good health. V usage is TRBV6-1 and J usage is TRBJ2-1, with 9 bases identical to TRBD1. The specimen sequenced was T cells isolated from PBMCs. The CDR3 protein is CASTTGGWVWYEQFF. The CDR3 DNA reads TGTGCCAGCACCACAGGGGGCTGGGTTTGGTATGAGCAGTTCTTC.